The 21 T cell receptor beta chains in this list originate from one sample, sequenced in a study of OX40 agonist ivuxolimab in advanced cancers. Receptor amplification or capture employed the immunoSEQ multiplex PCR assay. TCRdb limited this immuneACCESS table to in-frame rearrangements with V and J called. A share of clones is missing; checked studies link under half to unresolved V genes, and the rest is unexplained. This sample is represented by about 68,000 clones; 85% to 90% of them were singletons. The biggest ten clones account for roughly 0.69% of the sample. This specimen consisted of CD4+ or CD8+ T cells sorted from blood, obtained in a trial of the OX40 agonist ivuxolimab. The receptors come from an adult with an advanced solid tumor such as melanoma, head and neck, liver or kidney cancer.

The chain combines TRBV7-6 with TRBJ1-4, with D unresolved. This CDR3 is built from 13 residues. Trimming cost V 1 base and J 4 bases, with 4 bases left between them. CDR1 is SGHVS and CDR2 is FNYEAQ in the germline V gene. The CDR3 spells CASSLGGNEKLFF. The CDR3 DNA is TGTGCCAGCAGCTTAGGGGGTAATGAAAAACTGTTTTTT.

As to this clone: Different DNA sequences within this sample yield the same CDR3. V and J are TRBV5-1 and TRBJ2-2; tentative D call: TRBD2 (5 bases). Germline V gene lookup returns CDR1 SGHRS and CDR2 YFSETQ. The V and J ends lost 1 base and 1 base respectively, with 5 bases between them. CDR3 size: 14 residues. The CDR3 region is CASSLRGNTGELFF. CDR3 DNA: TGCGCCAGCAGCTTGCGGGGGAACACCGGGGAGCTGTTTTTT.

In its sample, this clone was seen once. The rearrangement joins TRBV4-1 to TRBJ1-4; D not certain. CDR3 length equals 14 residues. Germline CDR1 reads MGHRA; CDR2 reads YSYEKL. V shed 0 bases and J shed 8 bases, with 10 bases lying between them. As DNA, the CDR3 is TGCGCCAGCAGCCAAGATCGGGTTAGGGAAAAACTGTTTTTT. Amino acid sequence: CASSQDRVREKLFF.

The V call is TRBV7-2, the J call TRBJ2-5; tentatively, D is TRBD1 or TRBD2 (5 bases each). Trimming pared 8 bases from V and 5 bases from J, leaving 15 bases between. This CDR3 is 13 amino acids long. The germline V gene has CDR1 SGHTA and CDR2 FQGNSA. The CDR3: CASSREQRETQYF. CDR3 sequence (DNA): TGTGCCAGCTCCAGGGAGCAGAGGGAGACCCAGTACTTC. The entire variable domain, with the rest obtained from reference TRBV7-2 and TRBJ2-5, is as follows: GAGVSQSPSNKVTEKGKDVELRCDPISGHTALYWYRQSLGQGLEFLIYFQGNSAPDKSGLPSDRFSAERTGGSVSTLTIQRTQQEDSAVYLCASSREQRETQYFGPGTRLLVL.

V gene TRBV2 combines with J gene TRBJ1-2; possibly TRBD1 for D (6 bases). The germline V gene has CDR1 SNHLY and CDR2 FYNNEI. This CDR3 has 13 amino acids. The ends were cut back, 8 bases at V and 2 bases at J, with 12 bases in the middle. The CDR3 DNA sequence: TGTGCCAGCCACAGGGACTCAAACTATGGCTACACCTTC. It is translated as CASHRDSNYGYTF.

The rearrangement uses TRBV9 and TRBJ1-5; D gene unclear. The V gene lost 0 bases and the J gene lost 5 bases, with 9 bases spanning the gap. There are 14 residues in the CDR3. The V gene's germline CDR1 is SGDLS and CDR2 YYNGEE. The CDR3 region has the DNA TGTGCCAGCAGCGTAGGGACGGTAGATCAGCCCCAGCATTTT. Protein product: CASSVGTVDQPQHF.

The J gene is TRBJ2-7, the V gene TRBV25-1; maybe TRBD1 (5 bases). Trimming cost V 5 bases and J 2 bases, with 16 bases left between them. Per the germline V gene, CDR1 is MGHDK and CDR2 is SYGVNS. This CDR3 region has 15 residues. The CDR3 reads CASSTASGRPYEQYF. The CDR3 DNA follows: TGTGCCAGCAGTACGGCGTCAGGGCGCCCCTACGAGCAGTACTTC.

The chain has TRBV4-3 and TRBJ1-1; D is possibly TRBD1 (5 bases). Germline CDR1 and CDR2: LGHNA and YSLEER. The germline V and J ends were trimmed by 0 bases and 4 bases, with 9 bases remaining between them. CDR3 size: 14 residues. CDR3 region: CASSQDTGRTEAFF. The CDR3 region has the DNA TGCGCCAGCAGCCAAGATACGGGGCGCACTGAAGCTTTCTTT.

This rearrangement joins TRBV4-1 to TRBJ1-6; 7 nucleotides line up with TRBD1. The CDR3 runs 14 residues. Germline V gene data show CDR1 as MGHRA and CDR2 as YSYEKL. J lost 9 bases, V lost 3 bases, and 5 bases had no gene match. The CDR3 loop reads CASSQPGQTSPLHF. CDR3 bases: TGCGCCAGCAGCCAGCCGGGACAGACTTCACCCCTCCACTTT.

The V and J genes are TRBV6-1 and TRBJ2-5, with D possibly called TRBD1 or TRBD2 (5 bases each). Deletions cut 4 bases from V and 5 bases from J, with 17 bases between. The CDR3 contains 15 residues. Germline values: CDR1 MNHNS, CDR2 SASEGT. As DNA, the CDR3 is TGTGCCAGCAGTGGGGCGACCATAGAGGGGGAGACCCAGTACTTC. Amino acid sequence: CASSGATIEGETQYF.

The CDR3 DNA reads TGCGCCAGCAGGGGCAGGACGGCCGATCAGCCCCAGCATTTT. It codes for CASRGRTADQPQHF. V gene TRBV10-2 combines with J gene TRBJ1-5, with no clear D. Trimming removed 6 bases at V and 5 bases at J, with 14 bases between. The CDR3 sequence is 14 residues long. Germline values: CDR1 WSHSY, CDR2 SAAADI.

This chain links TRBV11-3 with TRBJ1-1, with a tentative D call TRBD1 (5 bases). This CDR3 spans 14 amino acids. V was clipped by 3 bases and J by 4 bases, with 12 bases between them. Germline CDR1 reads SGHNT; CDR2 reads YENEEA. The CDR3 bases are TGTGCCAGCAGCTTCCAGGGTAGCAGCACTGAAGCTTTCTTT. Its translation: CASSFQGSSTEAFF.

This rearrangement joins TRBV19 to TRBJ2-3; the D gene could be TRBD1 or TRBD2 (6 bases each). From germline, CDR1 is LNHDA and CDR2 SQIVND (reference sequence). The length of the CDR3 is 17 residues. Deletions cut 6 bases from V and 4 bases from J, with 23 bases between. The CDR3 loop is CASRHPGGQGMADTQYF. The DNA for the CDR3 is TGTGCCAGTAGGCATCCCGGGGGCCAGGGTATGGCAGATACGCAGTATTTT.

The chain uses TRBV4-3 and TRBJ1-6; TRBD1 aligns across 8 bases. CDR3 length: 15 residues. Trimming removed 4 bases from V and 6 bases from J; junction bases left unmatched: 5. Per the germline V gene, CDR1 is LGHNA and CDR2 is YSLEER. CDR3 sequence (DNA): TGCGCCAGCAGCCCACAGGGGGTTTCTAATTCACCCCTCCACTTT. This sequence encodes CASSPQGVSNSPLHF.

This chain uses TRBV6-1 with TRBJ2-5; D is undetermined. V dropped 6 bases and J dropped 3 bases, with 14 bases sitting between them. The length of the CDR3 is 14 residues. Germline V gene lookup returns CDR1 MNHNS and CDR2 SASEGT. The CDR3 sequence is CASSPQAPEETQYF. Written as DNA, the CDR3 is TGTGCCAGCAGCCCTCAGGCCCCAGAAGAGACCCAGTACTTC.

The V gene is TRBV7-2, the J gene TRBJ2-7; TRBD1 matches at 7 bases. Unmatched junction bases numbered 11, after V lost 2 bases and J lost 1 base. CDR3 length equals 17 residues. Germline V CDR1 and CDR2: SGHTA, FQGNSA. The CDR3 reads CASSLRASRDRSYEQYF. The CDR3 bases are TGTGCCAGCAGCTTAAGGGCATCCCGGGACAGATCCTACGAGCAGTACTTC. The variable domain in full, with the rest retrieved from reference TRBV7-2 and TRBJ2-7, is GAGVSQSPSNKVTEKGKDVELRCDPISGHTALYWYRQSLGQGLEFLIYFQGNSAPDKSGLPSDRFSAERTGGSVSTLTIQRTQQEDSAVYLCASSLRASRDRSYEQYFGPGTRLTVT.

The chain recombines TRBV7-9 with TRBJ2-3, with TRBD1 matching 7 bases. This CDR3 region has 14 residues. Germline V gene sequence: CDR1 SEHNR, CDR2 FQNEAQ (reference sequence). V was pared by 3 bases and J by 0 bases, with 0 bases of the junction left unmatched. The CDR3 here is CASSLGQSTDTQYF. The CDR3 coding sequence is TGTGCCAGCAGCTTGGGACAGAGCACAGATACGCAGTATTTT. The whole variable domain, filled in from reference TRBV7-9 and TRBJ2-3, reads DTGVSQNPRHKITKRGQNVTFRCDPISEHNRLYWYRQTLGQGPEFLTYFQNEAQLEKSRLLSDRFSAERPKGSFSTLEIQRTEQGDSAMYLCASSLGQSTDTQYFGPGTRLTVL.

This sequence joins TRBV10-2 and TRBJ1-1; unclear D gene. V was trimmed by 2 bases and J by 6 bases, leaving 13 bases between them. Germline V CDR1 and CDR2: WSHSY, SAAADI. The CDR3 sequence is 14 residues long. This CDR3 is CASSEEGRAPEAFF. The CDR3 nucleotides are TGCGCCAGCAGTGAGGAGGGCCGAGCCCCTGAAGCTTTCTTT.

The rearrangement uses TRBV5-1 and TRBJ1-1; unclear D gene. Germline V gene data show CDR1 as SGHRS and CDR2 as YFSETQ. V dropped 0 bases and J dropped 1 base, with 7 bases sitting between them. The CDR3 spans 14 residues. The CDR3 spells CASSLGSGNTEAFF. CDR3 DNA sequence: TGCGCCAGCAGCTTGGGTTCGGGGAACACTGAAGCTTTCTTT. The whole variable domain, remainder taken from reference TRBV5-1 and TRBJ1-1, is KAGVTQTPRYLIKTRGQQVTLSCSPISGHRSVSWYQQTPGQGLQFLFEYFSETQRNKGNFPGRFSGRQFSNSRSEMNVSTLELGDSALYLCASSLGSGNTEAFFGQGTRLTVV.

The chain joins TRBV6-5 to TRBJ2-5, with D tentatively TRBD1 (6 bases). Trimming removed 5 bases at V and 3 bases at J, with 13 bases between. Looked up from germline, CDR1 is MNHEY and CDR2 is SVGAGI. The CDR3 runs 14 residues. CDR3: CASSEIQGEETQYF. The CDR3, as DNA: TGTGCCAGCAGTGAGATACAGGGAGAAGAGACCCAGTACTTC.

The chain couples TRBV5-4 to TRBJ2-7; D possibly corresponds to TRBD2 (5 bases). The V and J ends lost 3 bases and 2 bases respectively, with 12 bases between them. The CDR3 consists of 14 residues. Germline CDR1 reads SGHNT; CDR2 reads YYREEE (reference sequence). The CDR3 spells CASSSAGNPYEQYF. CDR3 DNA sequence: TGTGCCAGCAGCTCGGCCGGGAACCCCTACGAGCAGTACTTC. Full variable domain (rest looked up from reference TRBV5-4 and TRBJ2-7): ETGVTQSPTHLIKTRGQQVTLRCSSQSGHNTVSWYQQALGQGPQFIFQYYREEENGRGNFPPRFSGLQFPNYSSELNVNALELDDSALYLCASSSAGNPYEQYFGPGTRLTVT.